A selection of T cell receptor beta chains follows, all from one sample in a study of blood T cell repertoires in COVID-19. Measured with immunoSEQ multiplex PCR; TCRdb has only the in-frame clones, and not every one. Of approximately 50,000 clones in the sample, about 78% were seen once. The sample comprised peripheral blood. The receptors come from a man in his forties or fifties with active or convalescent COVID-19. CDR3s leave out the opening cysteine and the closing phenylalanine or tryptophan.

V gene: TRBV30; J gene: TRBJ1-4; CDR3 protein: AWSVTVANEKLF
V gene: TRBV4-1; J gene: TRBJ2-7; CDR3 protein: ASSRTETYEQY
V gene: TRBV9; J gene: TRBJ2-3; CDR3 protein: ASSYSPPDTQY
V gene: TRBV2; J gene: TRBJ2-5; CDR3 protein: ASSGLAGAEETQY
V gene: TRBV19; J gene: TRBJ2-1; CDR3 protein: ASRRTGGRDNEQF
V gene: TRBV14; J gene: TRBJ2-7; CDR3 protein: ARQDYEQY
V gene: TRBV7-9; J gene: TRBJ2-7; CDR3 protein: ASSWAPTPYEQY
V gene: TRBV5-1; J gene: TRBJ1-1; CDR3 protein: ASSTGQGNTEAF
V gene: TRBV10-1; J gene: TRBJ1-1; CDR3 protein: ASSTGTDPPNTEAF
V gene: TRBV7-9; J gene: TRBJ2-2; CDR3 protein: ASKIGQGSTGELF
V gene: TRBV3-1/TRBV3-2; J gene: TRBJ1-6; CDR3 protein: ASSQAQQSSYNSPLH
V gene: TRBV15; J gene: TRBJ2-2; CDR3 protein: ATSSHGGGRMNTGELF
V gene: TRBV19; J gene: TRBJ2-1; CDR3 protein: ASSDADGTDEQF
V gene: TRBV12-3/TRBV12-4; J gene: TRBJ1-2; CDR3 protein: ASTRTGRDGYT
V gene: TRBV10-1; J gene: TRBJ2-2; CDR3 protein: ASSGAGPGELF
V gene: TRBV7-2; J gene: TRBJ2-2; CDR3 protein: ASSPRGLALFLNTGELF
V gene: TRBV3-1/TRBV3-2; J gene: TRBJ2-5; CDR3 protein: ASSLRDRGTQETQY
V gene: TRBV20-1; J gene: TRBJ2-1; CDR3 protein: SASVSGGAIYNEQF
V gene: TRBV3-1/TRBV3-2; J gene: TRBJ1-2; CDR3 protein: ASSPTGSYGYT
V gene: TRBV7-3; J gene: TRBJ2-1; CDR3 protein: ASSPQGRTYNEQF
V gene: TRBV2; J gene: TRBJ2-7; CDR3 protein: ASSEGLAGGEQY
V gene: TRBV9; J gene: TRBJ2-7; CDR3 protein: ASSVDTGTGQY
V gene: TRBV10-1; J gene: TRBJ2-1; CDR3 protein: ASSDSKRTYNEQF
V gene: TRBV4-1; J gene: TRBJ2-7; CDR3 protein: ASSQEPTGQGLEQY
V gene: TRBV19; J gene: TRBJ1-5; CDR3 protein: ASNLGGRENQPQH
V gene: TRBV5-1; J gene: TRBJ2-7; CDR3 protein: ASSLMPSGGRAYEQY
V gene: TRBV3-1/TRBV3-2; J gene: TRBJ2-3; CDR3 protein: ASSQDRLAVAGY
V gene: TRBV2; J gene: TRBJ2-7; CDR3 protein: ASTTSGLSYEQY
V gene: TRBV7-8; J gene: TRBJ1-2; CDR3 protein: ASSLGVLGTGYGYT
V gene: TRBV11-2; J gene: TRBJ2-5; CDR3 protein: ASSFRGETQY
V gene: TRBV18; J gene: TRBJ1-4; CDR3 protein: ASSRSMAELNEKLF
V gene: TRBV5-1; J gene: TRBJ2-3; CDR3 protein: ASSLVGGTTDTQY
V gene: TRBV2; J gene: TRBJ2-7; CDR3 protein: ASSESSRELYEQY
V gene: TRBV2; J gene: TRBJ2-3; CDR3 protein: ASRRVVGAGTQY
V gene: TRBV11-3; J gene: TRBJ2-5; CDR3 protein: ASSPDRRTGSETQY
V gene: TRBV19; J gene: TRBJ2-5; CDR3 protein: ASGPGGSGSGTQY
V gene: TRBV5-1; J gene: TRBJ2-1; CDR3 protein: ASSLGREGVNEQF
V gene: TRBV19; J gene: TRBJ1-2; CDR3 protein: ASSIRAGGYT
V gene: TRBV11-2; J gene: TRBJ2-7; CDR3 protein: ASSFRAGTGGHEQY
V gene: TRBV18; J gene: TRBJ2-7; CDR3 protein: ASSPDSHEQY
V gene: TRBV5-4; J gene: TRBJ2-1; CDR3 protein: ASSLDGVSSYNEQF
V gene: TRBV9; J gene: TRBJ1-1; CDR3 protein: ASSVWARNTEAF
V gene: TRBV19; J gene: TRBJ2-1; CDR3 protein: ASSITSGGSSYNEQF
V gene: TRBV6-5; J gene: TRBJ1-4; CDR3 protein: ASRLDRTNEKLF
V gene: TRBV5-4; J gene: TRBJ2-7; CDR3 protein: ASSLVQGVEQY
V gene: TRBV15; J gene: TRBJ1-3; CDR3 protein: ATSRDRGAVGNTIY